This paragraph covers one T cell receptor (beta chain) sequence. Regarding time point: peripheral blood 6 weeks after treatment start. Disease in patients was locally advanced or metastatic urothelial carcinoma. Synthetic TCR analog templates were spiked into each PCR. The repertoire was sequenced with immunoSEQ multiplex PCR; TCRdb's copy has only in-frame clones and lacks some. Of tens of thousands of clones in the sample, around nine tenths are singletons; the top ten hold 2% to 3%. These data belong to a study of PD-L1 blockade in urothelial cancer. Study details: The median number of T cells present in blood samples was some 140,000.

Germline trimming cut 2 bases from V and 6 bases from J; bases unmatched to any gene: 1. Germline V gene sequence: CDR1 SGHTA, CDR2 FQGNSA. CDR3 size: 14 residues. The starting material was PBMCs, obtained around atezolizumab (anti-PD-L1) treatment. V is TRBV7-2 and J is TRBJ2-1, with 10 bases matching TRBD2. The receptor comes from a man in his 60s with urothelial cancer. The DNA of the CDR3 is TGTGCCAGCAGCTTAAGCGGGAGGGCCAATGAGCAGTTCTTC. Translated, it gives CASSLSGRANEQFF.